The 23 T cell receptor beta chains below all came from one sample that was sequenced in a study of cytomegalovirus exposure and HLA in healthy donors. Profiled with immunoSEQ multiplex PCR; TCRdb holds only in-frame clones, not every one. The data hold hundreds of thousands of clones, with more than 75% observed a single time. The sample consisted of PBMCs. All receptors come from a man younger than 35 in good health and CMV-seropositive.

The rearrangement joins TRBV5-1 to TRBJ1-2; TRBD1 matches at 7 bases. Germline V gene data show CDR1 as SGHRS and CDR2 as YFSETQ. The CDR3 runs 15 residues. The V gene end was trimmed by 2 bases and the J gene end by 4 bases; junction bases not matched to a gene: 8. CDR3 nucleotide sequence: TGCGCCAGCAGCTTTGGACAGGAGGGGAGCTATGGCTACACCTTC. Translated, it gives CASSFGQEGSYGYTF.

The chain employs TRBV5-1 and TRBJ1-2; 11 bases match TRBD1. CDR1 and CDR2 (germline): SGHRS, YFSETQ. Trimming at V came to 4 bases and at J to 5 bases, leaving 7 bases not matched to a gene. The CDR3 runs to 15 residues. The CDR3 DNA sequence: TGCGCCAGCAGCGACCGGACAGGGGGCGGGTATGGCTACACCTTC. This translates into CASSDRTGGGYGYTF.

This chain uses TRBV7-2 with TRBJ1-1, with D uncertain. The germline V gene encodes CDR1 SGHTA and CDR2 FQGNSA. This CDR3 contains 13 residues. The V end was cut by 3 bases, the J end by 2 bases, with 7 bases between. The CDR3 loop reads CASSFALNTEAFF. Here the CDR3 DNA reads TGTGCCAGCAGCTTCGCGCTAAACACTGAAGCTTTCTTT. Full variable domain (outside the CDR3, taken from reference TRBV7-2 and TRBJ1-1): GAGVSQSPSNKVTEKGKDVELRCDPISGHTALYWYRQSLGQGLEFLIYFQGNSAPDKSGLPSDRFSAERTGGSVSTLTIQRTQQEDSAVYLCASSFALNTEAFFGQGTRLTVV.

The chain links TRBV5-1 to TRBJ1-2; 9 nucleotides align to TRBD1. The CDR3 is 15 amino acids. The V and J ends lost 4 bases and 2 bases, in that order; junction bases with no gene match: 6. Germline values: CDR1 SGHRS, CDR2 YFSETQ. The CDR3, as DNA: TGCGCCAGCAGCGCCCGACAGGGGGGGAACTATGGCTACACCTTC. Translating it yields CASSARQGGNYGYTF.

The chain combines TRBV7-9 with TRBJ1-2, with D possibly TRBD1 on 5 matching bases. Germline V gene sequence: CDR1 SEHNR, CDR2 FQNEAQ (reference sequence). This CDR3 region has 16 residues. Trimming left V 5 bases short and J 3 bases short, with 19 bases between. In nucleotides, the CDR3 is TGTGCCAGCAGCCCCCCTCAGGGAAGAGGAGACTATGGCTACACCTTC. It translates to CASSPPQGRGDYGYTF.

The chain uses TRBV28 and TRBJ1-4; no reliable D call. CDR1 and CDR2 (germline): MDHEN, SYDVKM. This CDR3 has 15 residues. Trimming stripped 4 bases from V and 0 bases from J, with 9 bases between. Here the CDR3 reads CASSSWTATNEKLFF. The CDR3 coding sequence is TGTGCCAGCAGTTCATGGACGGCAACTAATGAAAAACTGTTTTTT.

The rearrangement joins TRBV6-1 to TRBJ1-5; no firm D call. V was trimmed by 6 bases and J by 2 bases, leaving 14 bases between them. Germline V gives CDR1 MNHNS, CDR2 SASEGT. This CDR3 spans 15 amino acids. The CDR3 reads CASSNHPRGNQPQHF. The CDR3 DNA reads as TGTGCCAGCAGCAATCATCCTCGGGGCAATCAGCCCCAGCATTTT.

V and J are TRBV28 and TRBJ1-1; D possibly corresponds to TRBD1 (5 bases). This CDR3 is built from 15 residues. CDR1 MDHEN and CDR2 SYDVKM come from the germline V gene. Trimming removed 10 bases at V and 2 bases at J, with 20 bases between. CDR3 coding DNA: TGTGCCATCAAAACTGCGGGGCAGCCTAACACTGAAGCTTTCTTT. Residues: CAIKTAGQPNTEAFF.

The CDR3 sequence is CASRPGLAHTGELFF. The CDR3 DNA is TGTGCCAGCAGACCGGGACTAGCGCACACCGGGGAGCTGTTTTTT. The chain has TRBV7-2 and TRBJ2-2; 10 bases are a match to TRBD2. The CDR3 has 15 amino acids. CDR1 is SGHTA and CDR2 is FQGNSA in the germline V gene. J lost 3 bases, V lost 6 bases, and 4 bases had no gene match.

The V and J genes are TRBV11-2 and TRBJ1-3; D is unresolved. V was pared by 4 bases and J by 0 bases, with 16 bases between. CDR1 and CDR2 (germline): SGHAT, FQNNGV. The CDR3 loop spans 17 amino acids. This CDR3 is CASSSRLRILSGNTIYF. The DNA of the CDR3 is TGTGCCAGCAGCTCTCGACTGCGGATACTCTCTGGAAACACCATATATTTT.

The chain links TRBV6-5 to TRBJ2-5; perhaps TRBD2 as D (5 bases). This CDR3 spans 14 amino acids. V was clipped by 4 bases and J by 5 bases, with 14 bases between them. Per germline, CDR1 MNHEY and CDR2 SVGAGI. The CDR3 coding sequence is TGTGCCAGCAGTTTGGTTCGGGGAGCCGAGACCCAGTACTTC. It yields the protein CASSLVRGAETQYF.

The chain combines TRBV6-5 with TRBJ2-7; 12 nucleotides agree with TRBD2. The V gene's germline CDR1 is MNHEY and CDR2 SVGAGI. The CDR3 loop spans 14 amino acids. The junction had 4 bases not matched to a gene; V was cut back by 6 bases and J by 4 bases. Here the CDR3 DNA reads TGTGCCAGCAGCCTAGCGGGAGGGAGTTACGAGCAGTACTTC. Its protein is CASSLAGGSYEQYF.

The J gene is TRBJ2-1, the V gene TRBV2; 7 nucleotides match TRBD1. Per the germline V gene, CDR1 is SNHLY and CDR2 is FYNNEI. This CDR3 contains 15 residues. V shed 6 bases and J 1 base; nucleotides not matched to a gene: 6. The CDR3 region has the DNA TGTGCCAGCAGCATGGGGGACAGTTCCTACAATGAGCAGTTCTTC. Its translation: CASSMGDSSYNEQFF. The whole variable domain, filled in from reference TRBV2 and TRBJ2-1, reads EPEVTQTPSHQVTQMGQEVILRCVPISNHLYFYWYRQILGQKVEFLVSFYNNEISEKSEIFDDQFSVERPDGSNFTLKIRSTKLEDSAMYFCASSMGDSSYNEQFFGPGTRLTVL.

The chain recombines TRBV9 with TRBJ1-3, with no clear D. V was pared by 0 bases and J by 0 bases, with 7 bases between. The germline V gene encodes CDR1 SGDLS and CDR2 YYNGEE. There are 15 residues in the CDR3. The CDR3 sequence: CASSVGESSGNTIYF. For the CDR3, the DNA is TGTGCCAGCAGCGTAGGGGAAAGCTCTGGAAACACCATATATTTT.

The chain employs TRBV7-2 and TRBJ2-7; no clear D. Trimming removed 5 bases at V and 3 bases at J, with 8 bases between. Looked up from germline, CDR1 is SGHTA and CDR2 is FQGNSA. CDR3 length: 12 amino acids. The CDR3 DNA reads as TGTGCCAGCAGCCCCCGCGACTACGAGCAGTACTTC. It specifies CASSPRDYEQYF.

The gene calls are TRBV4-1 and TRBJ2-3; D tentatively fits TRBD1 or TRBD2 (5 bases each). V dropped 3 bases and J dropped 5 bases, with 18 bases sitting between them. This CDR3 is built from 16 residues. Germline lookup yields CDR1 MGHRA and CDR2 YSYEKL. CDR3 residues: CASSHDRGLWQDTQYF. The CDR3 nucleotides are TGCGCCAGCAGCCATGACAGAGGGTTGTGGCAAGATACGCAGTATTTT.

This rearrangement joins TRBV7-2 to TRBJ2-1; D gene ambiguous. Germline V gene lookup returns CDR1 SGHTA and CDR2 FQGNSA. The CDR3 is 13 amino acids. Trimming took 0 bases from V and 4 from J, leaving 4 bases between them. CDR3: CASSLARYNEQFF. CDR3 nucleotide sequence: TGTGCCAGCAGCTTAGCTAGGTACAATGAGCAGTTCTTC.

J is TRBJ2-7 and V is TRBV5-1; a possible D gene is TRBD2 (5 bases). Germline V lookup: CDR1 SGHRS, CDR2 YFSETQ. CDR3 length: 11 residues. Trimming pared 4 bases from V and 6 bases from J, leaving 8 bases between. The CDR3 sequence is CASSTLGEQYF. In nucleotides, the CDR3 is TGCGCCAGCAGCACACTAGGCGAGCAGTACTTC.

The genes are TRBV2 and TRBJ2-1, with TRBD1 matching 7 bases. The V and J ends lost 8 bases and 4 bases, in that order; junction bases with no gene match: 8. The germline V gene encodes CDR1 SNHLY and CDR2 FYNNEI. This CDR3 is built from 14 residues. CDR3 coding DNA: TGTGCCAGCCGACGGACAGGCCAATACAATGAGCAGTTCTTC. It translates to CASRRTGQYNEQFF. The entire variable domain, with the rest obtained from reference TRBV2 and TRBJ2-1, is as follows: EPEVTQTPSHQVTQMGQEVILRCVPISNHLYFYWYRQILGQKVEFLVSFYNNEISEKSEIFDDQFSVERPDGSNFTLKIRSTKLEDSAMYFCASRRTGQYNEQFFGPGTRLTVL.

CDR3 loop: CASSASGVQEETQYF. CDR3 sequence (DNA): TGTGCCAGCAGTGCTTCAGGGGTACAAGAAGAGACCCAGTACTTC. V gene TRBV2 combines with J gene TRBJ2-5, with D perhaps matching TRBD1 (6 bases). The ends were cut back, 4 bases at V and 3 bases at J, with 15 bases in the middle. This CDR3 has 15 residues. Germline values: CDR1 SNHLY, CDR2 FYNNEI.

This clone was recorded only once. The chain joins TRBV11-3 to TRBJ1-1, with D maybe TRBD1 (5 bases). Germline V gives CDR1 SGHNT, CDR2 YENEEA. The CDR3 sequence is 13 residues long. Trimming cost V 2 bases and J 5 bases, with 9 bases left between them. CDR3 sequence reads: CASSLRGATEAFF. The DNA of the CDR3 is TGTGCCAGCAGCTTACGAGGGGCGACTGAAGCTTTCTTT.

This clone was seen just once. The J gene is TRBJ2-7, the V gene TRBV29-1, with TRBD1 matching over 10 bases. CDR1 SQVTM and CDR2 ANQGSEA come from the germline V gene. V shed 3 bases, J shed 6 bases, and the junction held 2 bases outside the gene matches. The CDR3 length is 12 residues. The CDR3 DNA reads TGCAGCGTTGAGGGACAGGGGAGCGAGCAGTACTTC. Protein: CSVEGQGSEQYF.

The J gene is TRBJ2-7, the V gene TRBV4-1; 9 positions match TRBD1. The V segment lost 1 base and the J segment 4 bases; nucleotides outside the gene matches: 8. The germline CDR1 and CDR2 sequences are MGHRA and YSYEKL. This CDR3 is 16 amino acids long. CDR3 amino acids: CASSQGAGTGSYEQYF. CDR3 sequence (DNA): TGCGCCAGCAGCCAAGGAGCCGGGACAGGGTCTTACGAGCAGTACTTC.